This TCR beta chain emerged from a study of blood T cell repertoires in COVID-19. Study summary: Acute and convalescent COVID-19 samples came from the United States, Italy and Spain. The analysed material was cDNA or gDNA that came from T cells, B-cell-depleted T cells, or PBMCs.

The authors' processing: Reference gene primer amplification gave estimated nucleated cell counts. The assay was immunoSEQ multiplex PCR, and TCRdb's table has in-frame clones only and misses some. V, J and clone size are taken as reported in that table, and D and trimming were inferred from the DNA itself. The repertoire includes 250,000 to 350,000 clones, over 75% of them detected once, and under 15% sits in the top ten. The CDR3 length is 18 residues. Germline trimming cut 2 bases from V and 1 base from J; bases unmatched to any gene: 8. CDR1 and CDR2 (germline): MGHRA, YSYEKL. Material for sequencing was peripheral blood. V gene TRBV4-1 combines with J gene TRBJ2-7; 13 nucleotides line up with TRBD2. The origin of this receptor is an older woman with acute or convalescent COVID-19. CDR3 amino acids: CASSQTFGLAGESYEQYF. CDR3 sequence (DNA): TGCGCCAGCAGCCAAACCTTCGGACTAGCGGGAGAATCCTACGAGCAGTACTTC.